This T cell receptor beta chain was recovered during a study of shared clonotypes between healthy human individuals. On this clone itself: Its antigen remains unknown.

The CDR3 is 16 amino acids. V lost 0 bases and J lost 5; bases outside the gene matches: 3. Germline V CDR1 and CDR2: MNHEY, SVGAGI. In the naive CD8 group, cells lacked CD45RO and were positively selected for CCR7, so terminally differentiated effector memory CD45RA+ cells were left out. Everyone who donated was a Caucasian adult who lived in Nashville, Tennessee. Study-wide points: Sharing across four donors was highest in naive CD4 (approximately 5%) and lowest in memory CD8 (roughly 0.4%).

The data were produced by immunoSEQ multiplex PCR, yet TCRdb's version contains in-frame clones alone and is incomplete. Counted here are about 1,900,000 clones, around 96% occurring once; the ten biggest clones make up approximately 1%. V gene TRBV6-5 combines with J gene TRBJ2-2; 10 bases match TRBD2. The receptor was isolated from a man in his late teens or twenties in good health. The sequenced sample consisted of naive CD8+ T cells sorted from blood. Here the CDR3 reads CASSYSSGRQTGELFF. CDR3 DNA: TGTGCCAGCAGTTACTCTAGCGGGAGGCAAACCGGGGAGCTGTTTTTT.